The 30 T cell receptor beta chains in this list originate from one sample, sequenced in a study of T cells after yellow fever vaccination. TCRdb redid the calling of the 5' RACE reads with MiXCR, one entry per CDR3 protein. Seen here are 310,000 or so distinct CDR3 sequences, around 3.6% observed once, and the top ten hold roughly a quarter. The starting material was PBMCs, obtained on the day of the yellow fever booster vaccination. All receptors come from a man in his late teens or twenties who received the YFV17D yellow fever vaccine.

There are a few counts of this clonotype. This sequence joins TRBV7-8 and TRBJ2-1; D tentatively reads TRBD1 or TRBD2 (5 bases each). CDR1 and CDR2 from the germline V gene are SGHVS and FQNEAQ. The CDR3 length is 15 residues. V lost 4 bases and J lost 3, with 13 bases in between. The CDR3 nucleotides read TGTGCCAGCAGCTCCCCTCGGGGCTACTACAATGAGCAGTTCTTC. As protein: CASSSPRGYYNEQFF.

This clonotype has only a few counts. The V and J genes are TRBV5-1 and TRBJ2-5, with TRBD2 matching 9 bases. The V gene's germline CDR1 is SGHRS and CDR2 YFSETQ. The J segment lost 3 bases and the V segment lost 6 bases, leaving 9 bases of the junction unmatched. The CDR3 contains 15 residues. As DNA, the CDR3 is TGCGCCAGCACCGACCTTAGCGGGGGAGAAGAGACCCAGTACTTC. It is translated as CASTDLSGGEETQYF.

The rearrangement joins TRBV2 to TRBJ2-1; D perhaps matches TRBD1 (5 bases). CDR1 and CDR2 from the germline V gene are SNHLY and FYNNEI. The V gene lost 7 bases and the J gene lost 8 bases, with 12 bases spanning the gap. CDR3 size: 12 residues. This CDR3 is CASTAGFDEQFF. Written as DNA, the CDR3 is TGTGCCAGCACGGCAGGGTTCGATGAGCAGTTCTTC.

In this sample, this clonotype turned up a few times. The chain employs TRBV4-3 and TRBJ1-1; D uncertain. Trimming stripped 4 bases from V and 5 bases from J, with 14 bases between. This CDR3 has 14 residues. Germline values: CDR1 LGHNA, CDR2 YSLEER. CDR3 in amino acids: CASSPVIGMTEAFF. CDR3 in DNA: TGCGCCAGCAGCCCAGTAATAGGGATGACTGAAGCTTTCTTT.

This clonotype was counted many times. The rearrangement links TRBV7-8 to TRBJ2-1; D perhaps matches TRBD2 (7 bases). Trimming took 1 base from V and 4 from J, leaving 14 bases between them. CDR3 size: 16 residues. Germline V gene sequence: CDR1 SGHVS, CDR2 FQNEAQ. As DNA, the CDR3 is TGTGCCAGCAGCTTAGATCCGGGGGGCTATTACAATGAGCAGTTCTTC. It yields the protein CASSLDPGGYYNEQFF.

This clonotype was detected ten times or more. The rearrangement joins TRBV6-1 to TRBJ2-1; D is unresolved. Germline loops: CDR1 MNHNS, CDR2 SASEGT. The V and J ends lost 2 bases and 3 bases respectively, with 8 bases between them. The CDR3 is 14 residues long. The DNA of the CDR3 is TGTGCCAGCAGTGAAAACTGGCGCTACAATGAGCAGTTCTTC. This translates into CASSENWRYNEQFF.

This clonotype was detected ten times or more. The chain uses TRBV7-9 and TRBJ1-2, with D possibly matching TRBD1 (5 bases). CDR3 length: 11 amino acids. V lost 8 bases to trimming and J lost 7 bases, with 11 bases between them. CDR1 and CDR2 (germline): SEHNR, FQNEAQ (reference sequence). For the CDR3, the DNA is TGTGCCAGCCGCAGGGAGGGTGGCTACACCTTC. Amino acid sequence: CASRREGGYTF. The whole variable domain, filled in from reference TRBV7-9 and TRBJ1-2, reads DTGVSQNPRHKITKRGQNVTFRCDPISEHNRLYWYRQTLGQGPEFLTYFQNEAQLEKSRLLSDRFSAERPKGSFSTLEIQRTEQGDSAMYLCASRREGGYTFGSGTRLTVV.

This clonotype was observed many times. The chain is built from TRBV18 and TRBJ2-7, with no clear D. This CDR3 region has 15 residues. From germline, CDR1 is KGHSH and CDR2 LQKENI. V was pared by 1 base and J by 5 bases, with 15 bases between. CDR3 residues: CASSPRVTGSDEQYF. The CDR3 nucleotides read TGTGCCAGCTCACCACGGGTGACGGGTTCCGACGAGCAGTACTTC. The entire variable domain, with the rest obtained from reference TRBV18 and TRBJ2-7, is as follows: NAGVMQNPRHLVRRRGQEARLRCSPMKGHSHVYWYRQLPEEGLKFMVYLQKENIIDESGMPKERFSAEFPKEGPSILRIQQVVRGDSAAYFCASSPRVTGSDEQYFGPGTRLTVT.

This clonotype was recorded a few times. The chain recombines TRBV4-1 with TRBJ1-1; no firm D call. CDR1 and CDR2 (germline): MGHRA, YSYEKL. The CDR3 spans 16 residues. The V end lost 4 bases, the J end lost 2 bases, and 17 bases lay between the germline ends. The CDR3 coding sequence is TGCGCCAGCAGCCCCCCCTCCCACTACATAAACACTGAAGCTTTCTTT. This encodes CASSPPSHYINTEAFF.

This clonotype was picked up many times. V is TRBV27 and J is TRBJ1-4, with D tentatively TRBD1 (6 bases). The V gene's germline CDR1 is MNHEY and CDR2 SMNVEV (reference sequence). The CDR3 has 16 amino acids. V was cut by 3 bases and J by 5 bases, with 16 bases left in between. The CDR3 bases are TGTGCCAGCAGTTTTCTCAGGGGCGGCGGGAATGAAAAACTGTTTTTT. As protein: CASSFLRGGGNEKLFF.

The V call is TRBV15, the J call TRBJ2-3; a possible D gene is TRBD2 (6 bases). Germline assignment: CDR1 LNHNV and CDR2 YYDKDF (reference sequence). With 5 bases removed from V and 4 bases from J, the gap between germline ends came to 19 bases. The CDR3 loop spans 16 amino acids. CDR3 sequence reads: CATSGGRGLGADTQYF. As DNA, the CDR3 is TGTGCCACCAGCGGGGGGAGAGGGTTAGGGGCAGATACGCAGTATTTT.

This clonotype was observed many times. This chain uses TRBV20-1 with TRBJ2-1; 7 nucleotides agree with TRBD1. This CDR3 comprises 17 residues. In germline, CDR1 is DFQATT, CDR2 SNEGSKA (reference sequence). The junction had 10 bases not matched to a gene; V was cut back by 0 bases and J by 2 bases. As DNA, the CDR3 is TGCAGTGCTAGAGATACCGGGACAGTAGGGACCTACAATGAGCAGTTCTTC. It specifies CSARDTGTVGTYNEQFF.

This clonotype was picked up many times. The rearrangement links TRBV6-2 or TRBV6-3 to TRBJ1-5; 8 bases are a match to TRBD1. Trimming took 2 bases from V and 7 from J; bases not matched to a gene: 16. CDR1 is MNHEY and CDR2 is SVGEGT in the germline V gene. The length of the CDR3 is 18 residues. CDR3 sequence (DNA): TGTGCCAGCAGTTACCTCCCCCTTGCCAGGGGGCCGAGACAGCCCCAGCATTTT. Protein product: CASSYLPLARGPRQPQHF.

The table lists this clonotype with many counts. This sequence joins TRBV18 and TRBJ2-1; TRBD1 aligns across 7 bases. CDR1 and CDR2 from the germline V gene are KGHSH and LQKENI. The CDR3 loop spans 14 amino acids. With V trimmed by 1 base and J by 8 bases, 5 bases remained unmatched. This CDR3 is CASSPRTGNDEQFF. In nucleotides, the CDR3 is TGTGCCAGCTCACCACGGACAGGTAATGATGAGCAGTTCTTC.

This clonotype has at least ten counts. The chain has TRBV15 and TRBJ2-3, with 11 bases that match TRBD2. Germline V lookup: CDR1 LNHNV, CDR2 YYDKDF (reference sequence). With V trimmed by 1 base and J by 2 bases, 2 bases remained unmatched. The CDR3 covers 16 residues. The CDR3 reads CATSRGLAGSTDTQYF. CDR3 nucleotide sequence: TGTGCCACCAGCAGAGGACTAGCGGGGTCCACAGATACGCAGTATTTT.

This clonotype has ten or more counts. V usage is TRBV7-2 and J usage is TRBJ2-1; a possible D gene is TRBD2 (6 bases). The germline CDR1 and CDR2 sequences are SGHTA and FQGNSA. The CDR3 has 13 residues. Trimming shortened V by 1 base and J by 9 bases, and 10 bases separated the two germline ends. The chain's CDR3 is CASSLEGGGEQFF. CDR3 DNA: TGTGCCAGCAGCTTAGAGGGAGGAGGTGAGCAGTTCTTC.

There are many counts of this clonotype. This chain joins TRBV15 and TRBJ2-5; the D gene is possibly TRBD2 (7 bases). This CDR3 is 12 amino acids long. V lost 11 bases to trimming and J lost 8 bases, with 18 bases between them. Germline V gene sequence: CDR1 LNHNV, CDR2 YYDKDF (reference sequence). CDR3 nucleotides: TGTGCCGCCGGGAACAGGGAGGGAACCCAGTACTTC. This translates into CAAGNREGTQYF.

This clonotype was seen a few times. The chain combines TRBV27 with TRBJ2-1; 7 bases match TRBD1. CDR3 length equals 13 residues. The germline V gene has CDR1 MNHEY and CDR2 SMNVEV (reference sequence). The V and J ends lost 7 bases and 6 bases, in that order; junction bases with no gene match: 6. CDR3 nucleotides: TGTGCCAGCACCGACAGGGCGGGCAATGAGCAGTTCTTC. Residues: CASTDRAGNEQFF.

This clonotype has ten or more counts. V is TRBV6-6 and J is TRBJ1-3, with D possibly matching TRBD1 (6 bases). The length of the CDR3 is 15 residues. The V end lost 0 bases, the J end lost 0 bases, and 6 bases lay between the germline ends. The germline V gene encodes CDR1 MNHNY and CDR2 SVGAGI (reference sequence). CDR3 amino acids: CASSYSGGSGNTIYF. The CDR3 nucleotides are TGTGCCAGCAGTTACTCAGGGGGCTCTGGAAACACCATATATTTT.

This clonotype was picked up a small number of times. The chain has TRBV18 and TRBJ2-5; D could derive from TRBD1 or TRBD2 (5 bases each). The CDR3 has 15 residues. Germline CDR1 KGHSH, CDR2 LQKENI. Trimming pared 3 bases from V and 5 bases from J, leaving 16 bases between. The CDR3 coding sequence is TGTGCCAGCTCACCGCCGGGACGGTTGGGGGAGACCCAGTACTTC. Translated, it gives CASSPPGRLGETQYF.

This clonotype was counted at least ten times. This chain links TRBV5-1 with TRBJ2-1; 8 bases agree with TRBD2. The length of the CDR3 is 14 residues. Losses at the gene ends were 4 bases for V and 4 bases for J; bases not matched to a gene: 4. Germline V lookup: CDR1 SGHRS, CDR2 YFSETQ. The CDR3 reads CASSTRLAYNEQFF. DNA of the CDR3: TGCGCCAGCAGCACCCGACTAGCGTACAATGAGCAGTTCTTC.

The chain has TRBV3-1 and TRBJ2-7; TRBD1 matches at 7 bases. The length of the CDR3 is 14 residues. CDR1 is LGHDT and CDR2 is YNNKEL in the germline V gene (reference sequence). The ends lost 0 bases at V and 3 bases at J; junction bases unmatched: 2. CDR3: CASSQENRGYEQYF. In nucleotides, the CDR3 is TGTGCCAGCAGCCAAGAAAACAGGGGCTACGAGCAGTACTTC.

At least ten counts were recorded for this clonotype. The chain combines TRBV3-1 with TRBJ2-1, with D unclear. Germline CDR1 and CDR2: LGHDT and YNNKEL (reference sequence). V was trimmed by 0 bases and J by 8 bases, leaving 14 bases between them. This CDR3 contains 15 residues. DNA for the CDR3: TGTGCCAGCAGCCAAGATCCAGTCAAAACGGATGAGCAGTTCTTC. It is translated as CASSQDPVKTDEQFF.

This clonotype has more than one count but fewer than ten. The CDR3 spells CASKRWGLYNEQFF. The CDR3 region has the DNA TGTGCCAGCAAACGGTGGGGGCTCTACAATGAGCAGTTCTTC. The chain combines TRBV5-4 with TRBJ2-1, with D perhaps matching TRBD1 (6 bases). With 6 bases removed from V and 3 bases from J, the gap between germline ends came to 13 bases. CDR3 size: 14 residues. Germline assignment: CDR1 SGHNT and CDR2 YYREEE (reference sequence).

The gene calls are TRBV11-1 and TRBJ1-1; D uncertain. The CDR3 has 14 residues. The germline V and J ends were trimmed by 4 bases and 6 bases, with 15 bases remaining between them. CDR1 SGHAT and CDR2 FQDESV come from the germline V gene (reference sequence). CDR3 in amino acids: CASSWRGAVAEAFF. The DNA for the CDR3 is TGTGCCAGCAGCTGGAGAGGAGCCGTTGCTGAAGCTTTCTTT. Together with reference TRBV11-1 and TRBJ1-1, the CDR3 gives the full variable domain: EAEVAQSPRYKITEKSQAVAFWCDPISGHATLYWYRQILGQGPELLVQFQDESVVDDSQLPKDRFSAERLKGVDSTLKIQPAELGDSAMYLCASSWRGAVAEAFFGQGTRLTVV.

In this sample, this clonotype turned up many times. This chain uses TRBV4-2 with TRBJ2-3, with 10 nucleotides matching TRBD2. Per germline, CDR1 LGHNA and CDR2 YNFKEQ. The V and J ends lost 0 bases and 1 base, in that order; junction bases with no gene match: 1. CDR3 length: 16 amino acids. The CDR3 nucleotides are TGTGCCAGCAGCCAAGATCTAGCGGGGGGCACAGATACGCAGTATTTT. It specifies CASSQDLAGGTDTQYF.

This clonotype came up a few times. The rearrangement joins TRBV4-3 to TRBJ2-5; D perhaps matches TRBD2 (6 bases). This CDR3 region has 19 residues. V lost 0 bases and J lost 2, with 22 bases in between. Germline lookup yields CDR1 LGHNA and CDR2 YSLEER. In DNA form, the CDR3 reads TGCGCCAGCAGCCAAGATACGGTAGTGCTAGCGTCTTCTCAAGAGACCCAGTACTTC. Translation: CASSQDTVVLASSQETQYF.

The table lists this clonotype with many counts. The rearrangement uses TRBV4-1 and TRBJ2-1, with a weak D call TRBD2 (5 bases). Germline loops: CDR1 MGHRA, CDR2 YSYEKL. The CDR3 consists of 16 residues. Trimming removed 0 bases from V and 6 bases from J, with 15 bases in between. CDR3 nucleotide sequence: TGCGCCAGCAGCCAAGATGAGGGAGTAGGTGGCAATGAGCAGTTCTTC. Translated, it gives CASSQDEGVGGNEQFF.

There are a few counts of this clonotype. The rearrangement links TRBV7-2 to TRBJ1-2, with 7 bases fitting TRBD1. The CDR3 runs 15 residues. The J segment lost 5 bases and the V segment lost 5 bases, leaving 11 bases of the junction unmatched. CDR1 SGHTA and CDR2 FQGNSA come from the germline V gene. The CDR3 region is CASSERDSSWYGYTF. The CDR3, as DNA: TGTGCCAGCAGCGAGCGGGACAGCTCTTGGTATGGCTACACCTTC.

This clonotype came up many times. The CDR3 region has the DNA TGTGCCAGCAGTTACTCGGGGCAGGGTAGTTTCTATGGCTACACCTTC. This translates into CASSYSGQGSFYGYTF. The rearrangement joins TRBV6-5 to TRBJ1-2, with D maybe TRBD1 (5 bases). CDR3 length: 16 residues. Germline assignment: CDR1 MNHEY and CDR2 SVGAGI. V was trimmed by 0 bases and J by 4 bases, leaving 15 bases between them.